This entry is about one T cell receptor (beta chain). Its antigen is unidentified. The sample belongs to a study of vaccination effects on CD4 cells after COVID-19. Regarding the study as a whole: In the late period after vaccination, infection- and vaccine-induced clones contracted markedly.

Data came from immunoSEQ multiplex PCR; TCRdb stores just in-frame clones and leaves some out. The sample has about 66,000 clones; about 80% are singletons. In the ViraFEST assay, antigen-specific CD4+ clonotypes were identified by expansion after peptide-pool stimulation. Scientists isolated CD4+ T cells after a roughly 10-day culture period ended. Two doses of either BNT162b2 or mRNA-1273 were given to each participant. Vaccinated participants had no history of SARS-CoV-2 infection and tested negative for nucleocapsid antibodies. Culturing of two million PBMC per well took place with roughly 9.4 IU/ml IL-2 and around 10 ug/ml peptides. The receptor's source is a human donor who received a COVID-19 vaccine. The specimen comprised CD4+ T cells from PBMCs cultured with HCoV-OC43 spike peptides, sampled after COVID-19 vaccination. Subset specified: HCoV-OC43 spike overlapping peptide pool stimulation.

CDR3 residues: CASSPRGDYTDTQYF. In DNA form, the CDR3 reads TGTGCCAGCTCACCACGGGGGGACTACACAGATACGCAGTATTTT. The V gene is TRBV18, the J gene TRBJ2-3; TRBD2 agrees at 7 bases. Germline V gene data show CDR1 as KGHSH and CDR2 as LQKENI. V shed 1 base and J 2 bases; nucleotides not matched to a gene: 3. The CDR3 runs 15 residues.